This paragraph reports one T cell receptor (beta chain). Each participant's cohort was designated according to participant-reported clinical history. A COVID-19 case had been met by exposed participants during the 2 weeks before study entry. Original data processing: Estimated nucleated cell counts came from reference gene primer amplification. Assay: immunoSEQ multiplex PCR; the TCRdb copy retains only in-frame clones and omits some. That table gives V, J and clone size, and the DNA gave D and trimming. The table lists 200,000 to 250,000 clones, 80% to 90% of them singletons. The germline gives CDR1 SNHLY, CDR2 FYNNEI. Trimming removed 6 bases at V and 4 bases at J, with 10 bases between. The CDR3 runs to 13 residues. This specimen belongs to a study of blood T cell repertoires in COVID-19.

The gene calls are TRBV2 and TRBJ1-5; maybe TRBD1 (6 bases). The sample was PBMCs or T cells enriched from blood (not recorded which). This TCR was sampled from a young woman who had been exposed to COVID-19. CDR3 nucleotides: TGTGCCAGCAGCGGGACACGGAATCAGCCCCAGCATTTT. Translated: CASSGTRNQPQHF.